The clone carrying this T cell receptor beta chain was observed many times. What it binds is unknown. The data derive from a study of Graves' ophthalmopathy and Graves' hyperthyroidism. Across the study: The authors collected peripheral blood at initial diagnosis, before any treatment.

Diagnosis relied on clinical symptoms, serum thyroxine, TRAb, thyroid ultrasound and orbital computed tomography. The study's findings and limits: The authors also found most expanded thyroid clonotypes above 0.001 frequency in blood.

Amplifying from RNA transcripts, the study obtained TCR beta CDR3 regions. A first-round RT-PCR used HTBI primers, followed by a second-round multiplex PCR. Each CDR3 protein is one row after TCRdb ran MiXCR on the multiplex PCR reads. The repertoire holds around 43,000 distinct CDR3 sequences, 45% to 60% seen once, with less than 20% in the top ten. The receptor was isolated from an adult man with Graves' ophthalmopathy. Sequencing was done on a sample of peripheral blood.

The CDR3 region has the DNA TGTGCCAGCAGCGAATCTCGCTCACCCCTCCACTTT. Translation: CASSESRSPLHF. The J gene is TRBJ1-6, the V gene TRBV28; D is undetermined. The CDR3 contains 12 residues. The V and J ends lost 6 bases and 10 bases respectively, with 10 bases between them. The germline V gene encodes CDR1 MDHEN and CDR2 SYDVKM.